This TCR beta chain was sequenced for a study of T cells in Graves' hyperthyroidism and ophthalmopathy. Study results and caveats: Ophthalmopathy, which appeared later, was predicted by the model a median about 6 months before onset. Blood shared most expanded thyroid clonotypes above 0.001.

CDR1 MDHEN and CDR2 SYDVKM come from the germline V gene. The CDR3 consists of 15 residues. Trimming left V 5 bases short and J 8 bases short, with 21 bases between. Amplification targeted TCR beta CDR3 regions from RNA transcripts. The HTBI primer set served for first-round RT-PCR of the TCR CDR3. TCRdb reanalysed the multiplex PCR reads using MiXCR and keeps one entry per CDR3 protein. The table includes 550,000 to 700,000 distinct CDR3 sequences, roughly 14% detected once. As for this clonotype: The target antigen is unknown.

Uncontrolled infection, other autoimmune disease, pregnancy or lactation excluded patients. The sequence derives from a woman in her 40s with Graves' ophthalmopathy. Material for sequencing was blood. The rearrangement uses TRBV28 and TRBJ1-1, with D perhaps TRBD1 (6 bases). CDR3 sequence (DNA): TGTGCCAGCAGTCTTCCTAGTAGCAGGGGCTTAGAAGCTTTCTTT. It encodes CASSLPSSRGLEAFF. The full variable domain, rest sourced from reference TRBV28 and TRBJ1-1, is DVKVTQSSRYLVKRTGEKVFLECVQDMDHENMFWYRQDPGLGLRLIYFSYDVKMKEKGDIPEGYSVSREKKERFSLILESASTNQTSMYLCASSLPSSRGLEAFFGQGTRLTVV.